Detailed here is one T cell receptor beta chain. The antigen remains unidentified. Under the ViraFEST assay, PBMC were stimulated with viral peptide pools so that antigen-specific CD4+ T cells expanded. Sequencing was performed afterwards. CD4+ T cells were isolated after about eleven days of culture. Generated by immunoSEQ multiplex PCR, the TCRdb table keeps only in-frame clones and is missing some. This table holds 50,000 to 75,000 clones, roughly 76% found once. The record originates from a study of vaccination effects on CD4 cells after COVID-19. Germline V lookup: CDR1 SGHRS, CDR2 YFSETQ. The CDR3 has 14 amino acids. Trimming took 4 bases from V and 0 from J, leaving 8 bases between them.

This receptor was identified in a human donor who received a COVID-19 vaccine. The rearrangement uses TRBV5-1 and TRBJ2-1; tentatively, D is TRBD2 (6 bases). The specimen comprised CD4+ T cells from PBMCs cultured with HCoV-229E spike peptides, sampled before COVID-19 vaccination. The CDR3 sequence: CASSRGNSYNEQFF. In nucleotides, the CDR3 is TGCGCCAGCAGCCGGGGGAACTCCTACAATGAGCAGTTCTTC.